This is a list of T cell receptor beta chains from one sample in a study of T cell repertoires in cytomegalovirus infection. Each CDR3 protein is one row after TCRdb ran MiXCR on the reads. The sample holds some 700,000 distinct CDR3 sequences; around 35% are singletons and the top ten take 18%. For these receptors, no antigen is known. Sequencing used cultured PBMCs, obtained from culture after CMV antigen stimulation. The receptors come from a human donor in good health (CMV status not recorded). Some clones in this sample may be carry-over from other donors' samples. Both conserved end residues are part of each CDR3. The D gene is left open where the match is weak. Expanded clones are given a class, and other clones once, few, many or no size at all.

clone size	V gene	D gene	J gene	CDR3 length	CDR3 DNA	CDR3 protein
NA	TRBV20-1	NA	TRBJ2-3	17	TGCAGTGCTAGGGCCCCCACCTGGGCCCCTAGCACAGATACGCAGTATTTT	CSARAPTWAPSTDTQYF
many	TRBV12-3/TRBV12-4	NA	TRBJ2-3	11	TGTGCCAGCAGCAACACAGATACGCAGTATTTT	CASSNTDTQYF
few	TRBV10-3	NA	TRBJ2-5	13	TGTGCCACTGGCCGAGGCCGGGATGAGACCCAGTACTTC	CATGRGRDETQYF
many	TRBV6-2/TRBV6-3	TRBD1	TRBJ2-7	15	TGTGCCAGCAGTTATCCTCCCGGGACAGGCCGCGAGCAGTACTTC	CASSYPPGTGREQYF
NA	TRBV5-6	NA	TRBJ2-3	13	TGTGCCAGCAGCTGGGCCAGCAGCGATACGCAGTATTTT	CASSWASSDTQYF
few	TRBV11-2	NA	TRBJ2-1	13	TGTGCCAGCAGCTTAATCGAGGGAGTTGAGCAGTTCTTC	CASSLIEGVEQFF
NA	TRBV6-2/TRBV6-3	TRBD2	TRBJ2-1	19	TGTGCCAGCAGTTACGTTGTCCCCCGGACTAGCGGGACCTACAATGAGCAGTTCTTC	CASSYVVPRTSGTYNEQFF
many	TRBV7-2	TRBD2	TRBJ2-7	17	TGTGCCAGCAGCCATAGGACTAGCGGGTTTAGCTCCTACGAGCAGTACTTC	CASSHRTSGFSSYEQYF
NA	TRBV6-2/TRBV6-3	NA	TRBJ2-2	12	TGTGCCAGCAGTTACCCGACCGGGGAGCTGTTTTTT	CASSYPTGELFF
NA	TRBV19	NA	TRBJ1-3	15	TGTGCCAGTAGTATCTACGGACAAGGGGGAAACACCATATATTTT	CASSIYGQGGNTIYF
NA	TRBV28	NA	TRBJ2-5	13	TGTGCCAGCAGTGTCCCAGGGGGGGAGACCCAGTACTTC	CASSVPGGETQYF
NA	TRBV18	TRBD1	TRBJ1-6	16	TGTGCCAACTCACCGGGGACAGCCTTTTATAATTCACCCCTCCACTTT	CANSPGTAFYNSPLHF
many	TRBV7-2	NA	TRBJ2-3	15	TGTGCCAGCAGCTCGGGGACTCCTAGCACAGATACGCAGTATTTT	CASSSGTPSTDTQYF
few	TRBV5-4	NA	TRBJ2-7	14	TGTGCCAGCAGCTCCTCAGGGATACGCCACGAGCAGTACTTC	CASSSSGIRHEQYF
few	TRBV2	NA	TRBJ1-2	13	TGTGCCAGCAGTGACGAGGGGATCTATGGCTACACCTTC	CASSDEGIYGYTF
NA	TRBV10-3	TRBD2	TRBJ2-1	13	TGTGCCATCAGTGATGGGACTAGTAATGAGCAGTTCTTC	CAISDGTSNEQFF
NA	TRBV28	NA	TRBJ1-1	12	TGTGCCAGCAGCTCGACGGGGGGTCTGGCTTTCTTT	CASSSTGGLAFF
NA	TRBV7-2	TRBD2	TRBJ2-7	17	TGTGCCAGCAGCTTAGCGGGGAGGGGACTACTAGCCTACGAGCAGTACTTC	CASSLAGRGLLAYEQYF
few	TRBV27	NA	TRBJ1-5	13	TGTGCCAGCAGTTTGAAGGAGAATCAGCCCCAGCATTTT	CASSLKENQPQHF
few	TRBV7-8	TRBD2	TRBJ2-5	18	TGTGCCAGCAGCCCGGGGGACCTAGCGGGGGTATGGCGGGAGACCCAGTACTTC	CASSPGDLAGVWRETQYF
NA	TRBV7-2	NA	TRBJ1-5	13	TGTGCCAGCAGCTTAGAGTTAACTCAGCCCCAGCATTTT	CASSLELTQPQHF
NA	TRBV7-2	NA	TRBJ2-1	16	TGTGCCAGCAGCTGGCGCGGGGGCCCCTCCTACAATGAGCAGTTCTTC	CASSWRGGPSYNEQFF
few	TRBV2	TRBD2	TRBJ2-3	11	TGTGCCAGCAGTGCGAGCGGGAAAGGGTATTTT	CASSASGKGYF
NA	TRBV4-3	NA	TRBJ2-1	16	TGCGCCAGCAGCCAAGACGACAGGAGCTCCTACAATGAGCAGTTCTTC	CASSQDDRSSYNEQFF
NA	TRBV10-3	TRBD1	TRBJ1-1	14	TGTGCCATCAGTCCACCTGGACAGGGTGCTCGAGCTTTCTTT	CAISPPGQGARAFF
few	TRBV2	NA	TRBJ1-6	16	TGTGCCAGCAAAAGGGACCTGAGCTCCTATAATTCACCCCTCCACTTT	CASKRDLSSYNSPLHF
few	TRBV27	NA	TRBJ2-7	13	TGTGCCAGCAGCCGCGGACTTTGGAACGAGCAGTACTTC	CASSRGLWNEQYF
NA	TRBV5-6	NA	TRBJ2-3	14	TGTGCCAGCAGCTACGGGGCATCCCCAGATACGCAGTATTTT	CASSYGASPDTQYF
NA	TRBV28	NA	TRBJ2-7	14	TGTGCCAGCAGTTCCCCAGGGGTTAACTACGAGCAGTACTTC	CASSSPGVNYEQYF
NA	TRBV23-1	NA	TRBJ2-4	15	TGCGCCAGCAGTCAAACCCGGGGGGCCAAAAACATTCAGTACTTC	CASSQTRGAKNIQYF
few	TRBV7-7	NA	TRBJ2-5	15	TGTGCCAGCAGTCAAGCTGTGACTAGTGGAGAGACCCAGTACTTC	CASSQAVTSGETQYF
NA	TRBV20-1	NA	TRBJ1-2	14	TGCAGTGCTATTTCTACAGGGTCCCTCTGGGGCTACACCTTC	CSAISTGSLWGYTF
NA	TRBV7-6	NA	TRBJ1-5	15	TGTGCCAGCAGCCCGACAATGGGGGGCAATCAGCCCCAGCATTTT	CASSPTMGGNQPQHF
few	TRBV11-2	NA	TRBJ2-5	14	TGTGCCAGCAGCTGGCACAGGGCCGTAGAGACCCAGTACTTC	CASSWHRAVETQYF
NA	TRBV4-2	NA	TRBJ2-4	17	TGTGCCAGCAGCCAAGAAGGAGCCGAGCTAGCCAAAAACATTCAGTACTTC	CASSQEGAELAKNIQYF
few	TRBV7-2	NA	TRBJ2-1	16	TGTGCCAGCACCCCCGGAACGGGGAGCTCCTACAATGAGCAGTTCTTC	CASTPGTGSSYNEQFF
NA	TRBV10-3	NA	TRBJ1-5	15	TGTGCCATCAGTGATCGTGGGTCCGGCAATCAGCCCCAGCATTTT	CAISDRGSGNQPQHF
once	TRBV5-3	NA	TRBJ2-7	18	TGTGCCAGCAGCTTGTCAAGACCACATCAGGGGCTCCACTACGAGCAGTACTTC	CASSLSRPHQGLHYEQYF
NA	TRBV7-9	NA	TRBJ2-5	17	TGTGCCAGCAGCCTACTGGTTACTAGCTCATTGCAAGAGACCCAGTACTTC	CASSLLVTSSLQETQYF
many	TRBV7-2	TRBD2	TRBJ2-7	14	TGTGCCAGCAGCCCGAGACTAGCGGGGATCGAGCAGTACTTC	CASSPRLAGIEQYF
NA	TRBV12-3/TRBV12-4	TRBD2	TRBJ2-7	15	TGTGCCAGCAGTTTTGTAGGGCTAGCGGGAGTCGAGCAGTACTTC	CASSFVGLAGVEQYF
NA	TRBV6-6	NA	TRBJ2-1	15	TGTGCCAGCAGTTACTCGAGGAGGGCCCCCCATGAGCAGTTCTTC	CASSYSRRAPHEQFF
NA	TRBV12-5	NA	TRBJ2-7	17	TGTGCTAGTGGCTTGACCACAGGGACTCTTGTCTCCTACGAGCAGTACTTC	CASGLTTGTLVSYEQYF